Below are 15 T cell receptor beta chains sequenced from a single sample in a study of PD-L1 blockade in urothelial cancer. This table comes from immunoSEQ multiplex PCR, and its TCRdb copy is limited to in-frame clones, with some not included. The data show about 84,000 clones, with about 81% seen just once and roughly 9.5% held by the top ten. This material consisted of PBMCs, taken around atezolizumab (anti-PD-L1) treatment. The receptors here all came from a man between 65 and 85 years old with urothelial cancer.

This clone appeared a single time. The V and J genes are TRBV27 and TRBJ2-5; 15 positions agree with TRBD2. CDR1 is MNHEY, CDR2 SMNVEV, per germline (reference sequence). This CDR3 comprises 15 residues. With 8 bases clipped from V and 2 bases from J, the junction kept 3 bases outside the gene matches. CDR3 protein: CASGTSGGRQETQYF. The CDR3 nucleotides read TGTGCCAGCGGGACTAGCGGGGGGCGACAAGAGACCCAGTACTTC.

This clone was counted once. The rearrangement links TRBV11-2 to TRBJ2-2; tentative D call: TRBD2 (5 bases). Germline CDR1 and CDR2: SGHAT and FQNNGV. Trimming stripped 4 bases from V and 5 bases from J, with 11 bases between. There are 14 residues in the CDR3. CDR3 sequence reads: CASSSGILTGELFF. The CDR3, as DNA: TGTGCCAGCAGCTCCGGGATCCTAACCGGGGAGCTGTTTTTT.

This chain uses TRBV6-1 with TRBJ1-1, with 7 bases matching TRBD1. This CDR3 comprises 13 residues. Germline CDR1 is MNHNS and CDR2 is SASEGT. With 8 bases clipped from V and 2 bases from J, the junction kept 5 bases outside the gene matches. CDR3 sequence: CASRQGVNTEAFF. The CDR3 DNA follows: TGTGCCAGCCGACAGGGAGTAAACACTGAAGCTTTCTTT.

The genes are TRBV6-5 and TRBJ2-3; possibly TRBD2 for D (6 bases). CDR1 MNHEY and CDR2 SVGAGI come from the germline V gene. This CDR3 has 15 residues. The V end was cut by 10 bases, the J end by 2 bases, with 19 bases between. CDR3 in amino acids: CATVGEAGNTDTQYF. CDR3 in DNA: TGTGCCACCGTTGGCGAGGCGGGGAACACAGATACGCAGTATTTT.

V and J are TRBV2 and TRBJ1-6, with D maybe TRBD1 (5 bases). There are 14 residues in the CDR3. In germline, CDR1 is SNHLY, CDR2 FYNNEI. V was trimmed by 6 bases and J by 4 bases, leaving 10 bases between them. The DNA for the CDR3 is TGTGCCAGCAGGGGGGGGGAGTATAATTCACCCCTCCACTTT. Translation: CASRGGEYNSPLHF.

The chain employs TRBV18 and TRBJ1-2; D is undetermined. Trimming removed 5 bases at V and 4 bases at J, with 11 bases between. This CDR3 comprises 13 residues. Germline V gene data show CDR1 as KGHSH and CDR2 as LQKENI. The CDR3 loop reads CASSEAERYGYTF. For the CDR3, the DNA is TGTGCCAGCTCAGAGGCAGAGCGCTATGGCTACACCTTC.

V usage is TRBV5-4 and J usage is TRBJ2-7; TRBD2 agrees at 11 bases. J gave up 5 bases and V 3 bases, and 4 bases lay outside the gene matches. CDR1 and CDR2 from the germline V gene are SGHNT and YYREEE (reference sequence). CDR3 length equals 14 residues. CDR3: CASSSSGGFNEQYF. The DNA for the CDR3 is TGTGCCAGCAGCTCTAGCGGGGGGTTCAACGAGCAGTACTTC.

This clone was counted at least ten times. The junction and the germline gene differ at one end; a read error may be behind it. This rearrangement joins TRBV5-6 to TRBJ2-7; 7 nucleotides line up with TRBD1. CDR1 SGHDT and CDR2 YYEEEE come from the germline V gene. This CDR3 has 11 residues. CDR3 bases: TGTGCCAGCAGCGACAGGGTAGAGGCCTTTTTC. It is translated as CASSDRVEAFF.

This clone has just a few counts. This sequence joins TRBV30 and TRBJ1-1, with D possibly being TRBD1 (5 bases). The V end lost 0 bases, the J end lost 5 bases, and 13 bases lay between the germline ends. Per germline, CDR1 GTSNPN and CDR2 SVGIG (reference sequence). This CDR3 has 14 amino acids. Written as DNA, the CDR3 is TGTGCCTGGAGTGTAGGGGTAGGGGAAACTGAAGCTTTCTTT. Translating it yields CAWSVGVGETEAFF.

The chain combines TRBV5-4 with TRBJ2-3; the match to TRBD1 covers 7 bases. Germline CDR1 and CDR2: SGHNT and YYREEE (reference sequence). This CDR3 contains 15 residues. V lost 0 bases and J lost 4; bases outside the gene matches: 5. CDR3 nucleotides: TGTGCCAGCAGCTTGGCCACAGGGGACCCAGATACGCAGTATTTT. This translates into CASSLATGDPDTQYF. Drawing the rest from reference TRBV5-4 and TRBJ2-3, the complete variable domain is ETGVTQSPTHLIKTRGQQVTLRCSSQSGHNTVSWYQQALGQGPQFIFQYYREEENGRGNFPPRFSGLQFPNYSSELNVNALELDDSALYLCASSLATGDPDTQYFGPGTRLTVL.

V is TRBV5-5 and J is TRBJ2-3; TRBD2 matches at 9 bases. The CDR3 spans 15 residues. Germline-derived CDR1 and CDR2 are SGHKS and YYEKEE (reference sequence). V was clipped by 5 bases and J by 2 bases; unmatched bases: 6. The CDR3 sequence is CASSRLAGFTDTQYF. The CDR3 DNA is TGTGCCAGCAGTCGCCTAGCGGGGTTCACAGATACGCAGTATTTT. Looking up the rest from reference TRBV5-5 and TRBJ2-3 gives the full variable domain: DAGVTQSPTHLIKTRGQQVTLRCSPISGHKSVSWYQQVLGQGPQFIFQYYEKEERGRGNFPDRFSARQFPNYSSELNVNALLLGDSALYLCASSRLAGFTDTQYFGPGTRLTVL.

The V and J genes are TRBV27 and TRBJ1-4, with a weak D call TRBD1 (6 bases). The CDR3 covers 19 residues. Germline V gene data show CDR1 as MNHEY and CDR2 as SMNVEV (reference sequence). V lost 5 bases, J lost 8 bases, and 30 bases lay in between. CDR3 residues: CASSLTGTLATVPSEKLFF. CDR3 bases: TGTGCCAGCAGTCTCACCGGGACACTAGCGACCGTCCCTAGCGAAAAACTGTTTTTT.

This sequence joins TRBV2 and TRBJ1-5; 7 nucleotides agree with TRBD1. Germline lookup yields CDR1 SNHLY and CDR2 FYNNEI. J lost 2 bases, V lost 6 bases, and 4 bases had no gene match. The length of the CDR3 is 14 residues. The CDR3 here is CASSTGEGNQPQHF. In DNA form, the CDR3 reads TGTGCCAGCAGCACAGGGGAAGGCAATCAGCCCCAGCATTTT.

This clone has a single count. The chain has TRBV18 and TRBJ1-1; TRBD1 is a possible D gene (6 bases). The V gene's germline CDR1 is KGHSH and CDR2 LQKENI. CDR3 length: 12 residues. The ends were cut back, 4 bases at V and 8 bases at J, with 11 bases in the middle. The CDR3 reads CASSRTGTEAFF. The CDR3 coding sequence is TGTGCCAGCTCACGGACCGGGACAGAAGCTTTCTTT.

V and J are TRBV11-1 and TRBJ2-7; 10 nucleotides agree with TRBD2. V was pared by 5 bases and J by 0 bases, with 13 bases of the junction left unmatched. Germline-derived CDR1 and CDR2 are SGHAT and FQDESV (reference sequence). The CDR3 sequence is 18 residues long. The CDR3 coding sequence is TGTGCCAGCAGCCCCCCAGGGGCTAGCGGGAGCCCCTCCTACGAGCAGTACTTC. Protein sequence: CASSPPGASGSPSYEQYF.